This T cell receptor (beta chain) stems from a study of cytomegalovirus exposure and HLA in healthy donors. The donors were healthy bone marrow donors. The PCR used 60 Vbeta and 13 Jbeta primers. Measured with immunoSEQ multiplex PCR; TCRdb has only the in-frame clones, and not every one. The table lists under 200,000 clones, around 75% of them singletons. Trimming cost V 3 bases and J 7 bases; bases outside gene matches: 10. This CDR3 comprises 15 residues. Germline V CDR1 and CDR2: MGHDK, SYGVNS. Sequencing input: PBMCs. This sequence joins TRBV25-1 and TRBJ2-7; TRBD1 matches at 9 bases. The sequence was obtained from a woman aged 25 to 39 in good health and CMV-seronegative. CDR3 amino acids: CASSDTDRGFGEQYF. The CDR3 DNA follows: TGTGCCAGCAGTGACACGGACAGGGGTTTTGGGGAGCAGTACTTC.